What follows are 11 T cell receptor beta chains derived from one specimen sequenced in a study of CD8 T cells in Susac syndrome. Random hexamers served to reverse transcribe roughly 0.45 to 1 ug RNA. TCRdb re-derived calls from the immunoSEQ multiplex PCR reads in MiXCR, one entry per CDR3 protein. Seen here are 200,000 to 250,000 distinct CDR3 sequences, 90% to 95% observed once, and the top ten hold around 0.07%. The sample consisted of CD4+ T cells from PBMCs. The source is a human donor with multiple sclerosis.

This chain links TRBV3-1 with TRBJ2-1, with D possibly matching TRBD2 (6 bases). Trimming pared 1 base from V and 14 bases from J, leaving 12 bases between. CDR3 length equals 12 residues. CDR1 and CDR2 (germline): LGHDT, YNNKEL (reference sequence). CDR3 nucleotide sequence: TGTGCCAGCAGCCAAGGACCCGGAGGGGAGTTCTTC. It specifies CASSQGPGGEFF.

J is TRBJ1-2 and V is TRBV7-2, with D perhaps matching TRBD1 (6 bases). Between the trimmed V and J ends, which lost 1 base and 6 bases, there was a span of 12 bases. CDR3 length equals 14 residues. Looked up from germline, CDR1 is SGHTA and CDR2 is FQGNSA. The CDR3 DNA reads TGTGCCAGCAGCTTAGTAATGCCAGGGGATGGCTACACCTTC. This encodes CASSLVMPGDGYTF.

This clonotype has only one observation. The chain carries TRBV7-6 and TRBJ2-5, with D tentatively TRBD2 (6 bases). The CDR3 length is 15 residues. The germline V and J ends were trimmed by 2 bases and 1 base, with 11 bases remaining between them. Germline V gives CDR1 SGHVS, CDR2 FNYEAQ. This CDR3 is CASSLMRGFQETQYF. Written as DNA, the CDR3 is TGTGCCAGCAGCTTAATGCGGGGATTCCAAGAGACCCAGTACTTC.

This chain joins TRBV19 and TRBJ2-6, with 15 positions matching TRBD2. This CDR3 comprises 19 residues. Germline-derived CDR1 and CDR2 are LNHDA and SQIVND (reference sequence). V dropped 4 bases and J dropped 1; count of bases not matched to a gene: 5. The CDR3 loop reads CASSTVGLAGGSGANVLTF. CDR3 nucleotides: TGTGCCAGTAGTACCGTGGGACTAGCGGGGGGATCTGGGGCCAACGTCCTGACTTTC.

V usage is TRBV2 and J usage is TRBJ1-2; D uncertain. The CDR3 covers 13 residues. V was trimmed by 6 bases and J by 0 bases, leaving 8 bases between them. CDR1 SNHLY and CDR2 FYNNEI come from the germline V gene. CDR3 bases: TGTGCCAGCAGCCCCTTAGCTAACTATGGCTACACCTTC. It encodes CASSPLANYGYTF.

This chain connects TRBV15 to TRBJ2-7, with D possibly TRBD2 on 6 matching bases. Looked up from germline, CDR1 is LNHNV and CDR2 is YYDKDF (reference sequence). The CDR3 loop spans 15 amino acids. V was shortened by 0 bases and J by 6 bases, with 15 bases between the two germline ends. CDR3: CATSRDQSGGFEQYF. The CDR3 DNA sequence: TGTGCCACCAGCAGAGATCAAAGTGGGGGGTTCGAGCAGTACTTC.

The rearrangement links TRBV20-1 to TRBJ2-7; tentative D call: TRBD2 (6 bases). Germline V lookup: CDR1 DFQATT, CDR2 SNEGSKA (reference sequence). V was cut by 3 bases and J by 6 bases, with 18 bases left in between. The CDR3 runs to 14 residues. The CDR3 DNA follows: TGCAGTGCTAGGAGCCTTTCTAGCGTATCCGAGCAGTACTTC. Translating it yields CSARSLSSVSEQYF.

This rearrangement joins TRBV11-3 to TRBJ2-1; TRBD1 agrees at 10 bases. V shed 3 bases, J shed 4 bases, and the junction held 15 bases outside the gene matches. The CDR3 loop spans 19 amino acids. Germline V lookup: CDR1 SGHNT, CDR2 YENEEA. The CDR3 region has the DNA TGTGCCAGCAGCTTGGCGGGACAGGGGACGGGACGCAGATACAATGAGCAGTTCTTC. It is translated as CASSLAGQGTGRRYNEQFF.

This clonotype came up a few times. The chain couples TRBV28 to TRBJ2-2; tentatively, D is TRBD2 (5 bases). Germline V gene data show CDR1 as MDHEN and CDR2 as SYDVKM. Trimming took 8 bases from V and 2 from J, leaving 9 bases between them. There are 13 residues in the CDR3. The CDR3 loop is CASRGPNTGELFF. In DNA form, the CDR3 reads TGTGCCAGCCGCGGGCCCAACACCGGGGAGCTGTTTTTT.

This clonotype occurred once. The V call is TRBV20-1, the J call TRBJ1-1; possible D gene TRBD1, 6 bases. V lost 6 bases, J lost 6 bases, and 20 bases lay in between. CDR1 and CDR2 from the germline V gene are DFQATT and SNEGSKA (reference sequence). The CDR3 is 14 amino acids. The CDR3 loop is CSARAGGVVAEAFF. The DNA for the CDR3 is TGCAGTGCCCGCGCGGGGGGCGTAGTAGCTGAAGCTTTCTTT.

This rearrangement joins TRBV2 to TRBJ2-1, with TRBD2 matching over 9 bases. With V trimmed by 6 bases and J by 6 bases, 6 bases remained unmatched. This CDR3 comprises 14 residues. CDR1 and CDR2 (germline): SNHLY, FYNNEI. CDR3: CASRAGTSLNEQFF. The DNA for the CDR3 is TGTGCCAGCAGAGCCGGGACTAGCCTCAATGAGCAGTTCTTC.